The TCR beta chain described here comes from a study of blood T cell repertoires in COVID-19. Turning to the study itself: There were acute and convalescent COVID-19 samples, and they came from the United States, Italy and Spain. The cDNA or gDNA used as material had been derived from T cells, B-cell-depleted T cells, or PBMCs.

Enrolment of Seattle patients took place during active infection, and they were followed longitudinally. As handled by the study authors: Using reference gene primer amplification, nucleated cell counts were estimated. Repertoires were generated with immunoSEQ multiplex PCR, while TCRdb's copy carries only in-frame clones and drops some. The V and J calls and clone size come from that table; D and trimming were worked out from the DNA. This table has 150,000 or so clones, 85% to 95% appearing once. The CDR3 has 14 residues. Germline V gene sequence: CDR1 MDHEN, CDR2 SYDVKM. V lost 7 bases, J lost 5 bases, and 8 bases stayed unmatched.

The TCR comes from an older woman with COVID-19, enrolled during active disease. The gene calls are TRBV28 and TRBJ1-5, with 7 bases that match TRBD1. Sequencing was done on a sample of peripheral blood. The CDR3 DNA is TGTGCCAGCAACTCCCCGGACAGGCATCAGCCCCAGCATTTT. Translated, it gives CASNSPDRHQPQHF.